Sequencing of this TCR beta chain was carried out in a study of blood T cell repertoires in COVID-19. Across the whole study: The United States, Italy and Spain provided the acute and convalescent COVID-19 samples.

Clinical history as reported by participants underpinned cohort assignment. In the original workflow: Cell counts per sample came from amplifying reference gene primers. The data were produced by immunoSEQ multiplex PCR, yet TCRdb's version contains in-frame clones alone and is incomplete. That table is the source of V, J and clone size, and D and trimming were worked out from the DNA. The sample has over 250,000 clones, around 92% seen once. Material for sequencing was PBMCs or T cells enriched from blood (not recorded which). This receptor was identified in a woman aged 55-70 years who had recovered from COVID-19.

The CDR3 spells CASSYAGMETQYF. In nucleotides, the CDR3 is TGTGCCAGCAGTTACGCGGGGATGGAGACCCAGTACTTC. The chain employs TRBV6-2 or TRBV6-3 and TRBJ2-5, with TRBD2 as a possible D gene (6 bases). CDR3 size: 13 residues. V shed 2 bases and J shed 5 bases, with 9 bases lying between them. Looked up from germline, CDR1 is MNHEY and CDR2 is SVGEGT.